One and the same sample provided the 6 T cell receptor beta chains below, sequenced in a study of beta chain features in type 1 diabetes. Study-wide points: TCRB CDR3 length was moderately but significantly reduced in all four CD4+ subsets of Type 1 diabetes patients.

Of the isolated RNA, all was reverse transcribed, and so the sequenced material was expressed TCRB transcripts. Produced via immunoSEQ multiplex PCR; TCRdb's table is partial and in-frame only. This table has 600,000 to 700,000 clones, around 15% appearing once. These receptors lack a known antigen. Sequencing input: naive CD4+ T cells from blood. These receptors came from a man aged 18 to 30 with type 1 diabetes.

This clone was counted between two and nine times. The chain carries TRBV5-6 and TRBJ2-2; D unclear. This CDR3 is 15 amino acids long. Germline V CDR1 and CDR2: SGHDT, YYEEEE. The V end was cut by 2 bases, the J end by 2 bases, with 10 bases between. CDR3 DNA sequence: TGTGCCAGCAGCTTAGGGTTTATCAACACCGGGGAGCTGTTTTTT. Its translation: CASSLGFINTGELFF. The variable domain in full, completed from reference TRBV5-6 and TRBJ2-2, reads DAGVTQSPTHLIKTRGQQVTLRCSPKSGHDTVSWYQQALGQGPQFIFQYYEEEERQRGNFPDRFSGHQFPNYSSELNVNALLLGDSALYLCASSLGFINTGELFFGEGSRLTVL.

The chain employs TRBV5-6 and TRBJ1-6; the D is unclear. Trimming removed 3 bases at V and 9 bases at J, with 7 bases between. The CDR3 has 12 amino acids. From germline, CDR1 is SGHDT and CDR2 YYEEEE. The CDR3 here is CASSSVGSPLHF. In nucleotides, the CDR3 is TGTGCCAGCAGCTCGGTCGGTTCACCCCTCCACTTT.

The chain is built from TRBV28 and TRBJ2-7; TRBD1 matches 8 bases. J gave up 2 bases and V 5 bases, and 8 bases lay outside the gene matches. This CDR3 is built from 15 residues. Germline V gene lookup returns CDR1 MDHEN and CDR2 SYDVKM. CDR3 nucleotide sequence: TGTGCCAGCAGTCTCACGGGACAGGCTACCTACGAGCAGTACTTC. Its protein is CASSLTGQATYEQYF.

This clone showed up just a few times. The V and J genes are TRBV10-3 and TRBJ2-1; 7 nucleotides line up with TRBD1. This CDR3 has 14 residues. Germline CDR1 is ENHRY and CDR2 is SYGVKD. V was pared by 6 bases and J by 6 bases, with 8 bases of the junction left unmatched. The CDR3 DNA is TGTGCCATCAGAGCCGACAGGGTAGCCAATGAGCAGTTCTTC. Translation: CAIRADRVANEQFF.

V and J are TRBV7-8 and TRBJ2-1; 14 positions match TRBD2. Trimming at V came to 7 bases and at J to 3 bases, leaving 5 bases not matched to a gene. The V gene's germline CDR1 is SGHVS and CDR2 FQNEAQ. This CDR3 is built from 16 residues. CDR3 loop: CASIRTSGGNYNEQFF. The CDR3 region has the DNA TGTGCCAGCATCCGGACTAGCGGGGGGAACTACAATGAGCAGTTCTTC.

The CDR3 loop reads CAWRSTRTGGLSGANVLTF. Written as DNA, the CDR3 is TGTGCCTGGAGGTCTACACGGACAGGGGGCCTCTCTGGGGCCAACGTCCTGACTTTC. The chain combines TRBV30 with TRBJ2-6, with 11 bases identical to TRBD1. Trimming at V came to 3 bases and at J to 0 bases, leaving 10 bases not matched to a gene. CDR1 is GTSNPN and CDR2 is SVGIG in the germline V gene (reference sequence). The CDR3 contains 19 residues.